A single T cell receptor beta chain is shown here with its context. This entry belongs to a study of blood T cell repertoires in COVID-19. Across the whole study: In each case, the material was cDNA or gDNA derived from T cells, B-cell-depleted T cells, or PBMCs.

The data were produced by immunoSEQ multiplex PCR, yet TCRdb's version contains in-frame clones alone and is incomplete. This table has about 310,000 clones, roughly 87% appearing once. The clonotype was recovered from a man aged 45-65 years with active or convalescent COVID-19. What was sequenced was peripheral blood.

This CDR3 reads CASSETGGYSTDTQYF. For the CDR3, the DNA is TGTGCCAGCTCAGAAACAGGGGGCTATAGCACAGATACGCAGTATTTT. This chain uses TRBV18 with TRBJ2-3, with TRBD1 matching 9 bases. Germline V CDR1 and CDR2: KGHSH, LQKENI. The J segment lost 0 bases and the V segment lost 5 bases, leaving 6 bases of the junction unmatched. The CDR3 is made up of 16 amino acids.